These 3 T cell receptor beta chains were all obtained from the same sample, sequenced in a study of OX40 agonist ivuxolimab in advanced cancers. Sequencing was performed with immunoSEQ multiplex PCR; in TCRdb, only in-frame clones are kept and a portion is missing. The sample contains 98,000 or so clones, approximately 94% of which appear only once. The material sequenced was CD4+ or CD8+ T cells sorted from blood, taken in a trial of the OX40 agonist ivuxolimab. The source is an adult with an advanced solid tumor such as melanoma, head and neck, liver or kidney cancer.

The rearrangement links TRBV7-2 to TRBJ1-2, with D perhaps matching TRBD1 (5 bases). The V gene's germline CDR1 is SGHTA and CDR2 FQGNSA. The CDR3 extends over 15 amino acids. Trimming cost V 3 bases and J 8 bases, with 19 bases left between them. CDR3 in DNA: TGTGCCAGCAGCTTGCATGCGGGGGGGATCGAGGGCTACACCTTC. Residues: CASSLHAGGIEGYTF.

This chain connects TRBV2 to TRBJ2-7; 12 nucleotides line up with TRBD2. With 1 base clipped from V and 6 bases from J, the junction kept 1 base outside the gene matches. Germline V gene sequence: CDR1 SNHLY, CDR2 FYNNEI. The CDR3 loop spans 14 amino acids. CDR3 DNA: TGTGCCAGCAGTGAAGGGACTAGCGGGATCGAGCAGTACTTC. Translation gives CASSEGTSGIEQYF.

The genes are TRBV10-3 and TRBJ2-7; 8 bases match TRBD1. Germline V gene sequence: CDR1 ENHRY, CDR2 SYGVKD. The V gene end was trimmed by 5 bases and the J gene end by 7 bases; junction bases not matched to a gene: 16. The CDR3 runs 16 residues. The chain's CDR3 is CAISLGQGGRPEEQYF. The CDR3 DNA follows: TGTGCCATCAGTCTTGGACAGGGCGGACGACCCGAGGAGCAGTACTTC.